Listed below are T cell receptor beta chains from one sample, sequenced in a study of CD4+ T cells in melanoma. Some clones are missing from TCRdb's copy, which holds only in-frame ones; the method was immunoSEQ multiplex PCR. The repertoire holds about 140,000 clones, with nearly 95% as singletons. The receptors stem from a human donor with melanoma. Both conserved end residues are part of each CDR3. A D gene is named only where the DNA matches it firmly.

>TRBJ1-3|NA|TRBV4-1
CASSQGPIQGPGNTIYF
>TRBJ1-2|NA|TRBV2
CASKDGYTF
>TRBJ1-2|TRBD1|TRBV29-1
CSVSPRPGQGVGGYTF
>TRBJ2-1|NA|TRBV6-1
CATLKVNEQFF
>TRBJ1-6|NA|TRBV19
CASSGEGLSPLHF
>TRBJ1-2|NA|TRBV5-8
CASSLGGNNYGYTF
>TRBJ2-7|NA|TRBV5-4
CASSLDSRVDEQYF
>TRBJ2-1|TRBD1|TRBV19
CASTRTGSDEQFF
>TRBJ2-5|NA|TRBV2
CASSGRGQLEETQYF
>TRBJ2-3|TRBD1|TRBV23-1
CASSFSGQGKGGQYF
>TRBJ2-7|NA|TRBV7-9
CASSSRTENYEQYF
>TRBJ1-1|NA|TRBV6-5
CASSTTAKGAFF
>TRBJ1-1|TRBD1|TRBV6-5
CASSPGTVYTEAFF
>TRBJ2-7|NA|TRBV19
CASSISAGGRHEQYF
>TRBJ1-1|NA|TRBV7-8
CASSLHREYWNTEAFF
>TRBJ1-5|TRBD1|TRBV6-4
CASSDIGGIGQGWGYGNQPQHF
>TRBJ2-1|TRBD2|TRBV5-1
CASSLAGVAVKQFF
>TRBJ1-2|NA|TRBV27
CASSLDAGVTGYTF
>TRBJ1-6|TRBD1|TRBV5-1
CASTPRDRSNSPLHF
>TRBJ1-2|TRBD1|TRBV11-1
CASSSGQGILGYTF
>TRBJ2-7|NA|TRBV5-4
CASWWNEQYF
>TRBJ1-1|TRBD1|TRBV2
CASSRDRNTEAFF
>TRBJ2-7|NA|TRBV5-4
CASSFAGNYEQYF
>TRBJ1-1|NA|TRBV28
CASMTRGNTEAFF
>TRBJ2-1|NA|TRBV9
CASSYDSGSYNEQFF
>TRBJ2-1|TRBD1|TRBV19
CASSGHRGAPNEQFF
>TRBJ2-7|NA|TRBV19
CASSPRPKIFFF
>TRBJ1-1|NA|TRBV19
CASTMLGDTEAFF
>TRBJ1-2|NA|TRBV12-5
CASGSGTPANYGYTF